This T cell receptor beta chain was sequenced during a study of blood T cells in healthy people across ages. With respect to this clonotype: Antigen: not known.

General study findings and limits: A strong correlation was found between TCR beta diversity and the percentage of naive T cells. Comparison with aged donors showed that long-lived donors had more naive CD4+ cells and higher diversity.

Trimming shortened V by 11 bases and J by 10 bases, and 15 bases separated the two germline ends. The CDR3 has 11 residues. CDR1 is LGHDT, CDR2 YNNKEL, per germline (reference sequence). Through a sample-barcoded 5' primer and a J-beta primer mix, a second PCR was run for roughly 7 to 12 cycles. MiXCR, run by TCRdb on the 5' RACE reads, gives a single entry per CDR3 protein. The profile shows around 990,000 distinct CDR3 sequences, about 23% of them singletons. These data are also associated with another study on T cells of mothers and their children. That work contributes: Overlap ran slightly, non-significantly higher for related than unrelated mother-child pairs.

Material: blood. The gene calls are TRBV3-1 and TRBJ2-1; D tentatively fits TRBD1 or TRBD2 (6 bases each). The TCR originated in a girl aged 2 to 10 in good health. CDR3 in DNA: TGTGCCGGCACCGGAGGGGGGGAGCAGTTCTTC. Translated, it gives CAGTGGGEQFF.